Listed here are 8 T cell receptor beta chains from one sample, sequenced in a study of T cell clusters in autoimmune cytopenias. TCRdb re-called the multiplex PCR reads and gives one entry per CDR3 protein, without DNA. The listing contains fewer than 10 distinct CDR3 sequences. Sequenced material: peripheral blood. The receptors come from a human donor with an autoimmune cytopenia or autoimmune hepatitis (not recorded which). This table probably holds off-target reads from a library built for another chain.

This clonotype is called hyperexpanded based on its frequency. The chain couples TRBV5-5 to TRBJ1-6; without DNA, the TCRdb call of TRBD1 cannot be checked. From germline, CDR1 is SGHKS and CDR2 YYEKEE (reference sequence). There are 14 residues in the CDR3. CDR3 sequence reads: CASSLTTGDSPLHF.

In terms of frequency, this clonotype is hyperexpanded. The V and J genes are TRBV29-1 and TRBJ2-3; as DNA is missing, the TRBD1 call by TCRdb cannot be tested. This CDR3 is built from 16 residues. Germline values: CDR1 SQVTM, CDR2 ANQGSEA. CDR3 in amino acids: CSVGGTGNLATDTQYF.

In terms of frequency, this clonotype is hyperexpanded. This chain joins TRBV10-3 and TRBJ2-5; lacking DNA, the TRBD1 call made by TCRdb goes unchecked. CDR1 is ENHRY, CDR2 SYGVKD, per germline. This CDR3 comprises 14 residues. The CDR3 spells CAHSTGQEAETQYF.

Considering frequency, this clonotype is hyperexpanded (1% or more). The chain is built from TRBV5-4 and TRBJ2-3. Germline assignment: CDR1 SGHNT and CDR2 YYREEE (reference sequence). CDR3 length equals 14 residues. CDR3 region: CASSLWGYADTQYF.

According to its frequency, this clonotype is hyperexpanded (1% or more). This rearrangement joins TRBV15 to TRBJ1-5; TCRdb's D call of TRBD1 is untestable without DNA. Germline V gene sequence: CDR1 LNHNV, CDR2 YYDKDF (reference sequence). This CDR3 comprises 14 residues. The chain's CDR3 is CATSREGGEQPQHF.

Measured by frequency, this clonotype is hyperexpanded. The rearrangement links TRBV5-5 to TRBJ2-3; as DNA is missing, the TRBD1 call by TCRdb cannot be tested. CDR1 is SGHKS and CDR2 is YYEKEE in the germline V gene (reference sequence). CDR3 length: 15 amino acids. The CDR3 is CASSPGQTSTDTQYF.

This clonotype is called hyperexpanded based on its frequency. This rearrangement joins TRBV19 to TRBJ2-7; TCRdb names TRBD2, which stays unverified in the absence of DNA. The germline gives CDR1 LNHDA, CDR2 SQIVND (reference sequence). The CDR3 is made up of 14 amino acids. This chain's CDR3 is CASSIGSSGGEQYF.

Frequency places this clonotype as hyperexpanded. V usage is TRBV29-1 and J usage is TRBJ2-1; TCRdb reports TRBD1, a call that lacks DNA to check it against. Germline V gives CDR1 SQVTM, CDR2 ANQGSEA. The CDR3 consists of 11 residues. The CDR3 loop reads CSVAGPGEQFF.